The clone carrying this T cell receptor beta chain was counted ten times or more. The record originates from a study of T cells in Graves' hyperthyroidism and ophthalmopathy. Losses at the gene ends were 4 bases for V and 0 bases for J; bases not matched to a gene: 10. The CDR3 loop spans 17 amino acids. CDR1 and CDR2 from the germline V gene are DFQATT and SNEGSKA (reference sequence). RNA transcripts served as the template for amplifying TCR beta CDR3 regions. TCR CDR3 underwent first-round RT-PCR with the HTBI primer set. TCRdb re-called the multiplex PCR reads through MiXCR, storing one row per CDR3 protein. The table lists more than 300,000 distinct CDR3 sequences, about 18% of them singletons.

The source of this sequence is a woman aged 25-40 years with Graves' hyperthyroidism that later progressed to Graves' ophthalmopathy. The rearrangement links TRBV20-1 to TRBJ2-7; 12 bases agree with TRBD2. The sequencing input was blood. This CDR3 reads CSAMGLAGQTSSYEQYF. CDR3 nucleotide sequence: TGCAGTGCTATGGGACTAGCGGGCCAAACTAGCTCCTACGAGCAGTACTTC.